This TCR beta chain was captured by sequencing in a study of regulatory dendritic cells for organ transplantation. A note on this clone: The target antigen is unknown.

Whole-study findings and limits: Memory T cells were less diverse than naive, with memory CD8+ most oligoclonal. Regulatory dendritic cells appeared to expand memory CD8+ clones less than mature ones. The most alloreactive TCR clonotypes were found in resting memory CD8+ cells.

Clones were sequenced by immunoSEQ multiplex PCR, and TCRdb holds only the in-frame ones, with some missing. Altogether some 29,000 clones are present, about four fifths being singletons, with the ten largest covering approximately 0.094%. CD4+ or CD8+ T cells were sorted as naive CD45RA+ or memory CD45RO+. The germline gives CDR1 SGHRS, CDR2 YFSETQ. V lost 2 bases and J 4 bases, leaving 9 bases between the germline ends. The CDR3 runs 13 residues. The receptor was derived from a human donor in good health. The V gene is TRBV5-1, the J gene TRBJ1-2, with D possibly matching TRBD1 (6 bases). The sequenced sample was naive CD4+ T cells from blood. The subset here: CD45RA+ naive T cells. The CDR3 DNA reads TGCGCCAGCAGCTTCGGACAGAGCTATGGCTACACCTTC. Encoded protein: CASSFGQSYGYTF.